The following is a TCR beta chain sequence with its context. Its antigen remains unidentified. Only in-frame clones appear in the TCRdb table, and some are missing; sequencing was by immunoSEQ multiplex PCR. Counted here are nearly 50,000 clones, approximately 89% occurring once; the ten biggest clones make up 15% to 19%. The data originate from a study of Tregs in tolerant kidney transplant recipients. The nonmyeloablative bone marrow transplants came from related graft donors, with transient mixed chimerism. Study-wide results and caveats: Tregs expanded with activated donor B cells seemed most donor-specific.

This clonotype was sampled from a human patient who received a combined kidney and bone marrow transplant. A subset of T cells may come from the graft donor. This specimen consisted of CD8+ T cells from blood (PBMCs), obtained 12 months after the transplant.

CDR3 DNA: TGTGCCAGTAGTATATTCTCCGAGGGGGATGAAAAACTGTTTTTT. Translated, it gives CASSIFSEGDEKLFF. The chain links TRBV19 to TRBJ1-4; D is perhaps TRBD1 (6 bases). Germline V CDR1 and CDR2: LNHDA, SQIVND (reference sequence). V was cut by 2 bases and J by 6 bases, with 13 bases left in between. The CDR3 spans 15 residues.